This TCR beta chain derives from a study of T cell changes during pregnancy in multiple sclerosis. The data were produced by immunoSEQ multiplex PCR, yet TCRdb's version contains in-frame clones alone and is incomplete. The data show some 39,000 clones, with more than 75% seen just once and under 0.75% held by the top ten. The receptor comes from a female donor in good health, enrolled as a control in a pregnancy study. Sample: CD4+ T cells from peripheral blood mononuclear cells, taken in the second trimester of pregnancy.

CDR3 loop: CASSPGQGGGYGYTF. CDR3 nucleotide sequence: TGTGCCAGCAGCCCTGGACAGGGAGGAGGCTATGGCTACACCTTC. The V and J genes are TRBV7-6 and TRBJ1-2, with 8 bases that match TRBD1. This CDR3 comprises 15 residues. CDR1 is SGHVS, CDR2 FNYEAQ, per germline. Trimming took 5 bases from V and 4 from J; bases not matched to a gene: 9.